These T cell receptor beta chains were read from a single sample in a study of cytomegalovirus exposure and HLA in healthy donors. Here immunoSEQ multiplex PCR was the method, and the copy in TCRdb shows in-frame clones only, minus some. The sample records 200,000 to 250,000 clones, 70% being singletons. The source material was PBMCs. These receptors were obtained from a man between 35 and 55 years old in good health and CMV-seropositive. CDR3s include the opening cysteine and the closing phenylalanine or tryptophan. The D gene is left open where the match is weak. Only part of the rows carry a size: once, few, many, or a class if the clone is expanded.

j_gene: TRBJ2-7; v_gene: TRBV7-3; abundance: NA; d_gene: TRBD2; CDR3nt: TGTGCCAGCAGCCTCAGCGGGGGCCCTTACGAGCAGTACTTC; CDR3aa: CASSLSGGPYEQYF
j_gene: TRBJ1-1; v_gene: TRBV6-6; abundance: NA; d_gene: TRBD1; CDR3nt: TGTGCCAGCACCTACCAGGGGGCGCTGGGGACTGAAGCTTTCTTT; CDR3aa: CASTYQGALGTEAFF
j_gene: TRBJ1-2; v_gene: TRBV7-9; abundance: NA; d_gene: TRBD1; CDR3nt: TGTGCCAGCAGCTTAGGGACAGGGGGCGCCTATAACTATGGCTACACCTTC; CDR3aa: CASSLGTGGAYNYGYTF
j_gene: TRBJ2-7; v_gene: TRBV6-5; abundance: NA; d_gene: TRBD1; CDR3nt: TGTGCCAGCACACCGGGACAGGGGCGTGGTGTGTACTTC; CDR3aa: CASTPGQGRGVYF
j_gene: TRBJ2-1; v_gene: TRBV7-2; abundance: NA; d_gene: TRBD2; CDR3nt: TGTGCCAGCAGCGCCGGGGGGGCGATTCGAAATGAGCAGTTCTTC; CDR3aa: CASSAGGAIRNEQFF
j_gene: TRBJ2-6; v_gene: TRBV7-6; abundance: few; d_gene: NA; CDR3nt: TGTGCCAGCAGCCTCCAGGTGGCTGGCTCTGGGGCCAACGTCCTGACTTTC; CDR3aa: CASSLQVAGSGANVLTF
j_gene: TRBJ1-3; v_gene: TRBV15; abundance: NA; d_gene: NA; CDR3nt: TGTGCCACCAGCAGCGATCATTTAGGGGCGAAGAACACCATATATTTT; CDR3aa: CATSSDHLGAKNTIYF
j_gene: TRBJ1-5; v_gene: TRBV21-1; abundance: NA; d_gene: NA; CDR3nt: TGTGCCAGCAGCAAAGAGGCCAGGGACTCGAATCAGCCCCAGCATTTT; CDR3aa: CASSKEARDSNQPQHF
j_gene: TRBJ1-5; v_gene: TRBV4-1; abundance: NA; d_gene: NA; CDR3nt: TGCGCCAGCAGCCTTAGACAGGTGGGCAATCAGCCCCAGCATTTT; CDR3aa: CASSLRQVGNQPQHF
j_gene: TRBJ2-1; v_gene: TRBV7-9; abundance: NA; d_gene: TRBD2; CDR3nt: TGTGCCAGCAGCTTAAGACTAGCGCCTAATGAGCAGTTCTTC; CDR3aa: CASSLRLAPNEQFF
j_gene: TRBJ2-5; v_gene: TRBV13; abundance: NA; d_gene: NA; CDR3nt: TGTGCCAGCAGCTTAACACAATATCAAGAGACCCAGTACTTC; CDR3aa: CASSLTQYQETQYF
j_gene: TRBJ1-1; v_gene: TRBV4-1; abundance: few; d_gene: NA; CDR3nt: TGCGCCAGCAGCCAATACTCGGGGAACACTGAAGCTTTCTTT; CDR3aa: CASSQYSGNTEAFF
j_gene: TRBJ2-6; v_gene: TRBV7-2; abundance: few; d_gene: TRBD1; CDR3nt: TGTGCCAGCAGCTTACGGACAGGGCGGGGTGTTAGTGGGGCCAACGTCCTGACTTTC; CDR3aa: CASSLRTGRGVSGANVLTF
j_gene: TRBJ2-7; v_gene: TRBV5-1; abundance: NA; d_gene: TRBD1; CDR3nt: TGCGCCAGCAGCGGGGGACAGATAGACCCCTACGAGCAGTACTTC; CDR3aa: CASSGGQIDPYEQYF
j_gene: TRBJ2-1; v_gene: TRBV19; abundance: NA; d_gene: TRBD2; CDR3nt: TGTGCCAGTAGTACCTCCCAGAGCGGGGGGGCTTCCTACAATGAGCAGTTCTTC; CDR3aa: CASSTSQSGGASYNEQFF
j_gene: TRBJ2-3; v_gene: TRBV9; abundance: NA; d_gene: TRBD2; CDR3nt: TGTGCCAGCAGCGTGTCTAGCGGGGGGGCAGATACGCAGTATTTT; CDR3aa: CASSVSSGGADTQYF
j_gene: TRBJ2-1; v_gene: TRBV9; abundance: few; d_gene: NA; CDR3nt: TGTGCCAGCAGCGTAGCCGACAATGAGCAGTTCTTC; CDR3aa: CASSVADNEQFF
j_gene: TRBJ1-2; v_gene: TRBV27; abundance: once; d_gene: NA; CDR3nt: TGTGCCAGCAGCCGGACAGACTCGAGGGGTGGCTACACCTTC; CDR3aa: CASSRTDSRGGYTF
j_gene: TRBJ2-3; v_gene: TRBV7-3; abundance: NA; d_gene: TRBD2; CDR3nt: TGTGCCAGCAGCCAAGGACTAGGCACAGATACGCAGTATTTT; CDR3aa: CASSQGLGTDTQYF
j_gene: TRBJ1-1; v_gene: TRBV6-5; abundance: NA; d_gene: NA; CDR3nt: TGTGCCAGTTTGACAGGTTCCAACACTGAAGCTTTCTTT; CDR3aa: CASLTGSNTEAFF
j_gene: TRBJ1-1; v_gene: TRBV19; abundance: NA; d_gene: NA; CDR3nt: TGTGCCAGTAAGCCGGGGTCGAACACTGAAGCTTTCTTT; CDR3aa: CASKPGSNTEAFF
j_gene: TRBJ2-6; v_gene: TRBV5-4; abundance: NA; d_gene: NA; CDR3nt: TGTGCCAGCAGCTCCAAAATCCATTTCTCTGGGGCCAACGTCCTGACTTTC; CDR3aa: CASSSKIHFSGANVLTF
j_gene: TRBJ1-6; v_gene: TRBV10-3; abundance: NA; d_gene: NA; CDR3nt: TGTGCCATCAGTGAGTCGATATGGGCAGGAGAGGGATCACCCCTCCACTTT; CDR3aa: CAISESIWAGEGSPLHF
j_gene: TRBJ2-5; v_gene: TRBV18; abundance: NA; d_gene: TRBD2; CDR3nt: TGTGCCAGCTCACCGTTGACTAGCCCAGAGACCCAGTACTTC; CDR3aa: CASSPLTSPETQYF
j_gene: TRBJ2-7; v_gene: TRBV5-4; abundance: NA; d_gene: TRBD1; CDR3nt: TGTGCCAGCAGCATGGGACAGGCATACGAGCAGTACTTC; CDR3aa: CASSMGQAYEQYF
j_gene: TRBJ2-7; v_gene: TRBV27; abundance: NA; d_gene: TRBD1; CDR3nt: TGTGCCAGCAGTTTTTACGACAGGACAGGACCCTACGAGCAGTACTTC; CDR3aa: CASSFYDRTGPYEQYF
j_gene: TRBJ2-5; v_gene: TRBV7-9; abundance: NA; d_gene: NA; CDR3nt: TGTGCCAGCAGCCCCCCTCGTGCGACAGCCAGAGAGACCCAGTACTTC; CDR3aa: CASSPPRATARETQYF
j_gene: TRBJ1-1; v_gene: TRBV19; abundance: NA; d_gene: NA; CDR3nt: TGTGCCAGTAGTATTGGCTTCTTCACTGAAGCTTTCTTT; CDR3aa: CASSIGFFTEAFF